This section outlines one T cell receptor beta chain sequence together with its context. This specimen comes from a study of shared clonotypes between healthy human individuals. Profiled with immunoSEQ multiplex PCR; TCRdb holds only in-frame clones, not every one. The data contain over a million clones, more than 95% of them singletons. The healthy adult donors were HIV-negative and reported no recent acute infections or vaccinations. The sample comprised naive CD4+ T cells sorted from blood. The subset here: CD45RA+ positively selected. This clonotype originated in a man younger than 40 in good health.

CDR3 sequence (DNA): TGTGCCAGCAGCTCACGGGGGAGCTCCTACGAGCAGTACTTC. Translated, it gives CASSSRGSSYEQYF. The chain recombines TRBV9 with TRBJ2-7, with D perhaps TRBD2 (6 bases). V shed 4 bases and J shed 0 bases, with 11 bases lying between them. From germline, CDR1 is SGDLS and CDR2 YYNGEE. The length of the CDR3 is 14 residues.